These 32 T cell receptor beta chains share one sample of origin, sequenced in a study of blood T cell repertoires in COVID-19. Generated by immunoSEQ multiplex PCR, the TCRdb table keeps only in-frame clones and is missing some. The sample gives approximately 190,000 clones, about 88% of which show up once; roughly 6.2% is in the top ten. The specimen was peripheral blood. These receptors all come from a woman aged 40 to 55 who had recovered from COVID-19.

This rearrangement joins TRBV12-3 or TRBV12-4 to TRBJ2-7, with no clear D. This CDR3 has 10 amino acids. The germline V and J ends were trimmed by 5 bases and 4 bases, with 3 bases remaining between them. CDR3 in DNA: TGTGCCAGCAGTCTATACGAGCAGTACTTC. Protein product: CASSLYEQYF.

This clone came up once. The V call is TRBV7-9, the J call TRBJ1-2, with TRBD1 as a possible D gene (5 bases). Trimming cost V 5 bases and J 7 bases, with 17 bases left between them. CDR3 length: 14 amino acids. Germline-derived CDR1 and CDR2 are SEHNR and FQNEAQ (reference sequence). CDR3 amino acids: CASSADKGRAGYTF. CDR3 DNA sequence: TGTGCCAGCAGCGCCGACAAGGGGCGAGCTGGCTACACCTTC.

As regards this clone: The identical CDR3 is also encoded by other nucleotide sequences in the sample. The rearrangement uses TRBV5-1 and TRBJ1-3; D call uncertain. Germline values: CDR1 SGHRS, CDR2 YFSETQ. This CDR3 has 14 residues. V was clipped by 0 bases and J by 3 bases, with 7 bases between them. This CDR3 reads CASSLEGVGNTIYF. CDR3 DNA sequence: TGCGCCAGCAGCTTGGAAGGAGTTGGAAACACCATATATTTT.

The chain combines TRBV7-9 with TRBJ2-5, with D perhaps TRBD2 (5 bases). Trimming took 8 bases from V and 4 from J, leaving 14 bases between them. This CDR3 is 13 amino acids long. Per the germline V gene, CDR1 is SEHNR and CDR2 is FQNEAQ (reference sequence). The CDR3 sequence: CASAGVGTETQYF. CDR3 nucleotide sequence: TGTGCCAGCGCCGGGGTTGGTACAGAGACCCAGTACTTC.

The chain has TRBV12-3 or TRBV12-4 and TRBJ1-2, with TRBD1 as a possible D gene (5 bases). Trimming shortened V by 8 bases and J by 4 bases, and 14 bases separated the two germline ends. This CDR3 has 13 residues. CDR3 sequence reads: CASSGRRGYGYTF. CDR3 nucleotide sequence: TGTGCCAGCTCCGGCCGTAGGGGCTATGGCTACACCTTC.

This sequence joins TRBV12-3 or TRBV12-4 and TRBJ1-4; D is uncertain. This CDR3 comprises 13 residues. Trimming stripped 4 bases from V and 9 bases from J, with 12 bases between. The CDR3 loop is CASSSPGEQKLFF. The CDR3 DNA follows: TGTGCCAGCAGTTCCCCCGGGGAGCAAAAACTGTTTTTT.

The V and J genes are TRBV19 and TRBJ1-5; 11 positions match TRBD1. Losses at the gene ends were 10 bases for V and 2 bases for J; bases not matched to a gene: 4. The CDR3 covers 14 residues. Germline lookup yields CDR1 LNHDA and CDR2 SQIVND (reference sequence). CDR3 sequence (DNA): TGTGCCACCGGACAGGGGGCTGGCAATCAGCCCCAGCATTTT. Residues: CATGQGAGNQPQHF.

V and J are TRBV7-6 and TRBJ2-5; 7 bases align to TRBD1. The V and J ends lost 1 base and 2 bases, in that order; junction bases with no gene match: 4. The CDR3 is 15 amino acids. Germline loops: CDR1 SGHVS, CDR2 FNYEAQ. CDR3: CASSLGDSLQETQYF. As DNA, the CDR3 is TGTGCCAGCAGCTTAGGGGACAGTCTGCAAGAGACCCAGTACTTC.

The chain is built from TRBV10-1 and TRBJ2-5; 7 bases are a match to TRBD1. Germline V lookup: CDR1 WNHNN, CDR2 SYGVQD (reference sequence). CDR3 length equals 16 residues. The junction had 12 bases not matched to a gene; V was cut back by 6 bases and J by 2 bases. The CDR3 DNA is TGCGCCAGCAGAAGACCCTGGGACAGCTTACAAGAGACCCAGTACTTC. The encoded protein is CASRRPWDSLQETQYF.

This chain links TRBV4-2 with TRBJ2-1, with TRBD2 identical over 10 bases. Trimming removed 4 bases from V and 5 bases from J; junction bases left unmatched: 11. Per the germline V gene, CDR1 is LGHNA and CDR2 is YNFKEQ. The CDR3 has 17 amino acids. The CDR3 DNA follows: TGTGCCAGCAGCCCCCAAGAAAGAGCGGGAGGGGACAATGAGCAGTTCTTC. Its translation: CASSPQERAGGDNEQFF.

The rearrangement uses TRBV12-3 or TRBV12-4 and TRBJ1-2; 9 nucleotides match TRBD1. The CDR3 loop spans 13 amino acids. Trimming removed 6 bases from V and 6 bases from J; junction bases left unmatched: 5. DNA for the CDR3: TGTGCCAGCAGCCGAACAGGGGGCGATGGCTACACCTTC. The encoded protein is CASSRTGGDGYTF.

Concerning this clone: At one boundary the junction diverges from the germline segment, which might be a read error. The CDR3 nucleotides are TGTGCCAGCAGAGAAGAAGTCAGGATAACTTCGAATGAGCAGTTCTTC. Translation: CASREEVRITSNEQFF. The chain uses TRBV2 and TRBJ2-1; D remains ambiguous. Per germline, CDR1 SNHLY and CDR2 FYNNEI. The CDR3 has 16 amino acids.

The chain links TRBV2 to TRBJ2-1; D is perhaps TRBD2 (6 bases). V was trimmed by 6 bases and J by 0 bases, leaving 15 bases between them. This CDR3 has 16 residues. CDR1 SNHLY and CDR2 FYNNEI come from the germline V gene. CDR3 nucleotides: TGTGCCAGCAGCTCCGGGACTCCAAGCTCCTACAATGAGCAGTTCTTC. Protein product: CASSSGTPSSYNEQFF.

The chain carries TRBV7-9 and TRBJ2-2; perhaps TRBD1 as D (5 bases). The CDR3 is 16 residues long. The V end lost 5 bases, the J end lost 6 bases, and 19 bases lay between the germline ends. Germline V gene sequence: CDR1 SEHNR, CDR2 FQNEAQ (reference sequence). CDR3 in amino acids: CASSVAVVEGAGELFF. Here the CDR3 DNA reads TGTGCCAGCAGCGTCGCCGTGGTGGAAGGGGCCGGGGAGCTGTTTTTT.

The rearrangement links TRBV19 to TRBJ2-1, with 12 bases fitting TRBD2. The germline V gene has CDR1 LNHDA and CDR2 SQIVND (reference sequence). CDR3 length: 16 residues. After removal of 6 bases from V and 3 bases from J, the junction contained 6 bases not matched to a gene. CDR3 residues: CASRETSGSLYNEQFF. CDR3 nucleotides: TGTGCCAGTAGAGAGACTAGCGGGAGTCTCTACAATGAGCAGTTCTTC.

This clone has a single count. V usage is TRBV7-3 and J usage is TRBJ2-6, with 9 bases matching TRBD1. This CDR3 region has 17 residues. Germline V gene data show CDR1 as SGHTA and CDR2 as FQGTGA. J lost 0 bases, V lost 5 bases, and 5 bases had no gene match. CDR3 DNA sequence: TGTGCCAGCAGCCCACAGGGGGCGGTCTCTGGGGCCAACGTCCTGACTTTC. Translation gives CASSPQGAVSGANVLTF.

The chain joins TRBV19 to TRBJ1-2, with 7 bases identical to TRBD1. CDR1 is LNHDA, CDR2 SQIVND, per germline (reference sequence). J was trimmed by 3 bases and V by 6 bases; bases with no gene match: 10. The CDR3 covers 15 residues. The DNA for the CDR3 is TGTGCCAGTAGGAGGGGGGCAGGGGGACACTATGGCTACACCTTC. Residues: CASRRGAGGHYGYTF.

This sequence joins TRBV28 and TRBJ1-2; a possible D gene is TRBD1 (5 bases). Trimming removed 1 base from V and 4 bases from J, with 16 bases in between. This CDR3 region has 16 residues. The germline CDR1 and CDR2 sequences are MDHEN and SYDVKM. This CDR3 reads CASSLYQGTGVYGYTF. CDR3 DNA: TGTGCCAGCAGTTTATACCAGGGAACGGGCGTCTATGGCTACACCTTC.

This clone was detected only once. V gene TRBV2 combines with J gene TRBJ2-1; 12 nucleotides match TRBD2. This CDR3 spans 15 amino acids. From germline, CDR1 is SNHLY and CDR2 FYNNEI. The V gene end was trimmed by 2 bases and the J gene end by 7 bases; junction bases not matched to a gene: 3. The CDR3 bases are TGTGCCAGCAGTGAATTCCTAGCGGGAGGGAATGAGCAGTTCTTC. The encoded protein is CASSEFLAGGNEQFF.

This sequence joins TRBV29-1 and TRBJ1-1, with 7 positions matching TRBD1. This CDR3 is built from 12 residues. V dropped 2 bases and J dropped 4; count of bases not matched to a gene: 1. CDR1 and CDR2 (germline): SQVTM, ANQGSEA. This CDR3 reads CSVEPGGTEAFF. The CDR3 coding sequence is TGCAGCGTTGAACCAGGGGGCACTGAAGCTTTCTTT.

The chain combines TRBV12-2 with TRBJ2-5; TRBD1 reflects the table's D call only, with no check against the DNA. TRBV12-2 is listed as a pseudogene. This CDR3 comprises 19 residues. The CDR3 DNA is TGTGCAAGTCGCTACCGGGACAGGGGGTCCACGCCCCCCCAAGAGACCCAGTACTTC. This sequence encodes CASRYRDRGSTPPQETQYF.

The chain carries TRBV4-3 and TRBJ1-3; a weak D match, TRBD1 (5 bases). Germline CDR1 and CDR2: LGHNA and YSLEER. CDR3 length: 14 residues. Trimming cost V 0 bases and J 4 bases, with 7 bases left between them. CDR3 bases: TGCGCCAGCAGCCAAGACGGGGGGGGAAACACCATATATTTT. Its protein product is CASSQDGGGNTIYF.

The rearrangement links TRBV6-6 to TRBJ1-1, with 8 bases identical to TRBD1. Germline values: CDR1 MNHNY, CDR2 SVGAGI (reference sequence). V lost 1 base to trimming and J lost 2 bases; unmatched junction nucleotides: 6. The CDR3 contains 16 residues. The chain's CDR3 is CASSYFGQGPNTEAFF. The DNA of the CDR3 is TGTGCCAGCAGTTACTTCGGACAGGGACCCAACACTGAAGCTTTCTTT.

This clone was observed a few times. This rearrangement joins TRBV5-8 to TRBJ2-7, with D possibly being TRBD2 (6 bases). Germline CDR1 is SGHTS and CDR2 is YDEGEE. The length of the CDR3 is 17 residues. The germline V and J ends were trimmed by 3 bases and 2 bases, with 21 bases remaining between them. This CDR3 reads CASSSRGASATPYEQYF. CDR3 DNA: TGTGCCAGCAGCTCCCGGGGTGCTAGCGCCACCCCCTACGAGCAGTACTTC.

The chain carries TRBV3-1 (or the pseudogene TRBV3-2) and TRBJ1-4, with a possible D match to TRBD1 (5 bases). CDR3 length equals 14 residues. With 8 bases removed from V and 3 bases from J, the gap between germline ends came to 13 bases. Germline V CDR1 and CDR2: LGHDT, YNNKEL (reference sequence). The CDR3 DNA sequence: TGTGCCAGCCATGGGGGGGTAGCTAATGAAAAACTGTTTTTT. Its translation is CASHGGVANEKLFF.

J is TRBJ2-7 and V is TRBV7-9; 8 nucleotides align to TRBD1. CDR3 length: 15 amino acids. V shed 5 bases and J 3 bases; nucleotides not matched to a gene: 9. The germline V gene encodes CDR1 SEHNR and CDR2 FQNEAQ (reference sequence). CDR3 sequence reads: CASSLWTGKSYEQYF. CDR3 coding DNA: TGTGCCAGCAGCCTTTGGACAGGGAAAAGCTACGAGCAGTACTTC.

The chain links TRBV4-2 to TRBJ1-3; D perhaps matches TRBD1 (6 bases). Germline CDR1 reads LGHNA; CDR2 reads YNFKEQ. V was cut by 3 bases and J by 2 bases, with 11 bases left in between. The CDR3 loop spans 15 amino acids. CDR3 sequence reads: CASSQENRAGNTIYF. The CDR3 DNA is TGTGCCAGCAGCCAGGAAAACAGGGCTGGAAACACCATATATTTT.

The sample holds one count of this clone. The rearrangement links TRBV19 to TRBJ2-1; the D gene is possibly TRBD2 (6 bases). This CDR3 spans 14 amino acids. Germline V gene sequence: CDR1 LNHDA, CDR2 SQIVND (reference sequence). Trimming shortened V by 5 bases and J by 7 bases, and 15 bases separated the two germline ends. The CDR3 DNA reads as TGTGCCAGTAGTCTGGGACTGGTGGGGAATGAGCAGTTCTTC. This gives the protein CASSLGLVGNEQFF. Full variable domain (missing parts from reference TRBV19 and TRBJ2-1): DGGITQSPKYLFRKEGQNVTLSCEQNLNHDAMYWYRQDPGQGLRLIYYSQIVNDFQKGDIAEGYSVSREKKESFPLTVTSAQKNPTAFYLCASSLGLVGNEQFFGPGTRLTVL.

The chain uses TRBV12-3 or TRBV12-4 and TRBJ1-2, with 7 positions matching TRBD1. There are 13 residues in the CDR3. J gave up 7 bases and V 5 bases, and 7 bases lay outside the gene matches. Here the CDR3 reads CASSPRGPGGYTF. The CDR3 coding sequence is TGTGCCAGCAGTCCTAGGGGGCCAGGTGGCTACACCTTC.

The rearrangement links TRBV10-3 to TRBJ1-5; D is undetermined. CDR3 size: 17 residues. Trimming shortened V by 4 bases and J by 0 bases, and 16 bases separated the two germline ends. Germline CDR1 is ENHRY and CDR2 is SYGVKD. The DNA for the CDR3 is TGTGCCATCAGTGGAGGGATCGGAGGTGGTAGCAATCAGCCCCAGCATTTT. This gives the protein CAISGGIGGGSNQPQHF.

Comments on this clone: The sample has other DNA sequences that encode this CDR3 too. The chain uses TRBV19 and TRBJ2-5, with 8 bases that match TRBD1. V lost 5 bases, J lost 4 bases, and 6 bases stayed unmatched. CDR1 LNHDA and CDR2 SQIVND come from the germline V gene (reference sequence). CDR3 length equals 14 residues. The CDR3 DNA reads TGTGCCAGTAGTTCCAGGGGGCGCGGAGAGACCCAGTACTTC. Amino acid sequence: CASSSRGRGETQYF.

This chain uses TRBV12-5 with TRBJ2-1; 13 bases line up with TRBD2. CDR1 is LGHNT, CDR2 FRNRAP, per germline. Trimming removed 5 bases from V and 0 bases from J; junction bases left unmatched: 7. The CDR3 has 18 residues. The CDR3 DNA reads TGTGCTAGTGGTGTGGGACTAGCGGGACACCGCTCCTACAATGAGCAGTTCTTC. This sequence encodes CASGVGLAGHRSYNEQFF.